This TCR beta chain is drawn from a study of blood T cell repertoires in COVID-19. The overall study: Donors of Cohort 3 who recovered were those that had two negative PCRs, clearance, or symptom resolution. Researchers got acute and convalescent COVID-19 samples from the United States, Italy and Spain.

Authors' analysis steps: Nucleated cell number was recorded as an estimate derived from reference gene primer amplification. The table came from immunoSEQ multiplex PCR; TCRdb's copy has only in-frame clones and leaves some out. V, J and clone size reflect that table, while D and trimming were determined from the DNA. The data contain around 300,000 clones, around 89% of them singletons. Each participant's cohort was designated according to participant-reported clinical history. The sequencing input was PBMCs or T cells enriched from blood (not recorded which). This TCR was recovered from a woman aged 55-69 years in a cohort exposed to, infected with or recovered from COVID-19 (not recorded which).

The CDR3 DNA reads as TGCGCCAGCAGCCGGTCCTTCACAGATACGCAGTATTTT. It specifies CASSRSFTDTQYF. The chain couples TRBV5-1 to TRBJ2-3, with D uncertain. CDR1 SGHRS and CDR2 YFSETQ come from the germline V gene. The CDR3 covers 13 residues. Trimming took off 4 bases at V and 2 bases at J, with 8 bases between the two ends.